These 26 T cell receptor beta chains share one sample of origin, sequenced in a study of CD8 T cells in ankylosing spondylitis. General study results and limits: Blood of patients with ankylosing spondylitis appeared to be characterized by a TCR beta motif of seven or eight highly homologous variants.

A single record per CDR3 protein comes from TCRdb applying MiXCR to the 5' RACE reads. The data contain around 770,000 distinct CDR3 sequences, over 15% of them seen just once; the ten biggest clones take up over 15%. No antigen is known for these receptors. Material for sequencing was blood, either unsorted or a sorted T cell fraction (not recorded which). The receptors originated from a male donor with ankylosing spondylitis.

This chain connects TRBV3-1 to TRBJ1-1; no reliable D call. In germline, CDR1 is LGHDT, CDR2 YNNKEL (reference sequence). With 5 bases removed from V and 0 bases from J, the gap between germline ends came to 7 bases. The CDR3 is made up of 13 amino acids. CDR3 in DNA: TGTGCCAGCAGCAGGCTCCTGAACACTGAAGCTTTCTTT. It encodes CASSRLLNTEAFF. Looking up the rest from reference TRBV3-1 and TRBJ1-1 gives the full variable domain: DTAVSQTPKYLVTQMGNDKSIKCEQNLGHDTMYWYKQDSKKFLKIMFSYNNKELIINETVPNRFSPKSPDKAHLNLHINSLELGDSAVYFCASSRLLNTEAFFGQGTRLTVV.

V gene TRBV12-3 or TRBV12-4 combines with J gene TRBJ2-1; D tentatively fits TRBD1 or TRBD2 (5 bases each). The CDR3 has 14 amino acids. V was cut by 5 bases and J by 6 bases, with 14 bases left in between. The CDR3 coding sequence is TGTGCCAGCAGTGGTGGGGACCCCGCCAATGAGCAGTTCTTC. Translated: CASSGGDPANEQFF.

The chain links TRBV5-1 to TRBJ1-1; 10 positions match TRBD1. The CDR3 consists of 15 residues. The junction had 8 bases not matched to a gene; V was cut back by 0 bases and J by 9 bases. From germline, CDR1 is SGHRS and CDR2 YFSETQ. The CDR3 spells CASSLAPQGQGKAFF. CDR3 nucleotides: TGCGCCAGCAGCTTGGCCCCACAGGGACAGGGGAAAGCTTTCTTT.

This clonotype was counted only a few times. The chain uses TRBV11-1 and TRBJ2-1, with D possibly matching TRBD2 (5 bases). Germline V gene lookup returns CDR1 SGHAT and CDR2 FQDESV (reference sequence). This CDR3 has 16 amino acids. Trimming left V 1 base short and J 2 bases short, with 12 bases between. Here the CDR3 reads CASSLEPAVAYNEQFF. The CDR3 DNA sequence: TGTGCCAGCAGCTTAGAACCAGCGGTCGCCTACAATGAGCAGTTCTTC.

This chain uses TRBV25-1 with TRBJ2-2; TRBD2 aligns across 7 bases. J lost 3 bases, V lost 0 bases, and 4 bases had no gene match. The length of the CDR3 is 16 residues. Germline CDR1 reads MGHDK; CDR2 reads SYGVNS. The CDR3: CASSEYRGGDTGELFF. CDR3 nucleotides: TGTGCCAGCAGTGAATATCGGGGAGGGGACACCGGGGAGCTGTTTTTT.

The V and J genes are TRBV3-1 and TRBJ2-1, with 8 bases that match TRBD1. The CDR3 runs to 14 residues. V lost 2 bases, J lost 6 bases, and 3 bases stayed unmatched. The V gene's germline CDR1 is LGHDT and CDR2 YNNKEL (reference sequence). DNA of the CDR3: TGTGCCAGCAGCCAACAGGGGGCGAGCAATGAGCAGTTCTTC. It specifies CASSQQGASNEQFF.

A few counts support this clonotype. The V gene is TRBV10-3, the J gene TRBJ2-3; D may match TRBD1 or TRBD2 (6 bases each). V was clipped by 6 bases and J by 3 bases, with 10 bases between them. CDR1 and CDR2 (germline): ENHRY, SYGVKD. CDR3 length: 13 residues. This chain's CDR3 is CAIRTGATDTQYF. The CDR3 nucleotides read TGTGCCATCAGGACGGGGGCGACAGATACGCAGTATTTT.

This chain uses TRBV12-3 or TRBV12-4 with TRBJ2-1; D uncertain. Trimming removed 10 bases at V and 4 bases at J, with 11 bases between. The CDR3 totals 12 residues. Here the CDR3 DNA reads TGTGCCACCGCAGCGCTATACAATGAGCAGTTCTTC. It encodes CATAALYNEQFF.

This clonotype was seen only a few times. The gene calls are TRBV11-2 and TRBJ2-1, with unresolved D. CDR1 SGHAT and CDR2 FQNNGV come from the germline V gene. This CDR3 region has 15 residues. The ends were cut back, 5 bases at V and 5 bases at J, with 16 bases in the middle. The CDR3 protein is CASSPTVRIDNEQFF. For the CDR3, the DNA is TGTGCCAGCAGCCCCACCGTGCGGATAGACAATGAGCAGTTCTTC.

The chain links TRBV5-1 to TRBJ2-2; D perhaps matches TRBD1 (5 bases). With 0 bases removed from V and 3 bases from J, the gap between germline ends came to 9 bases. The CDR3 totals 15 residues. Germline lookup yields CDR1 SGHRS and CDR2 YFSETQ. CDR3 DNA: TGCGCCAGCAGCTTGGGACAGCTATACACCGGGGAGCTGTTTTTT. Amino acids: CASSLGQLYTGELFF. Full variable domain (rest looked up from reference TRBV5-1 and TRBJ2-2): KAGVTQTPRYLIKTRGQQVTLSCSPISGHRSVSWYQQTPGQGLQFLFEYFSETQRNKGNFPGRFSGRQFSNSRSEMNVSTLELGDSALYLCASSLGQLYTGELFFGEGSRLTVL.

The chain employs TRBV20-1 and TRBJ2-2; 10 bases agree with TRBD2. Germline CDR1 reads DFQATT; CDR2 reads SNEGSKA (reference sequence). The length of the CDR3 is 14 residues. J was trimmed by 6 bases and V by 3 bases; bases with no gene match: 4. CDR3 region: CSASQRGGSGELFF. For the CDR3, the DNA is TGCAGTGCTAGTCAGCGGGGGGGGTCCGGGGAGCTGTTTTTT.

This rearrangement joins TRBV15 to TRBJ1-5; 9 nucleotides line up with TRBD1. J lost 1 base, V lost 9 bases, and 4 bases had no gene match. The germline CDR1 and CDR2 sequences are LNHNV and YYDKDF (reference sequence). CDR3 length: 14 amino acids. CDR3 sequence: CATRQGGSNQPQHF. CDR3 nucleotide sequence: TGTGCCACAAGACAGGGGGGGAGCAATCAGCCCCAGCATTTT.

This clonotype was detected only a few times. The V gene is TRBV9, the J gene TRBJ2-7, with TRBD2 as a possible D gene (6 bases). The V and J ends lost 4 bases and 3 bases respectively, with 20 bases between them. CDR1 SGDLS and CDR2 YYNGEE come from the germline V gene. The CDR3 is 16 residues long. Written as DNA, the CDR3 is TGTGCCAGCAGCCTGGACGTCGGAGGCGGGGTCTACGAGCAGTACTTC. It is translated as CASSLDVGGGVYEQYF.

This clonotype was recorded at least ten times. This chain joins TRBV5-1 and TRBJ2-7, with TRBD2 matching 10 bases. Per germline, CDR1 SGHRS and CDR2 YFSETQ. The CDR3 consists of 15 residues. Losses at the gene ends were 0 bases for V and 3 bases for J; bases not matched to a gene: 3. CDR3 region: CASSLASGSGYEQYF. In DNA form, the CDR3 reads TGCGCCAGCAGCTTGGCTAGCGGGAGTGGCTACGAGCAGTACTTC.

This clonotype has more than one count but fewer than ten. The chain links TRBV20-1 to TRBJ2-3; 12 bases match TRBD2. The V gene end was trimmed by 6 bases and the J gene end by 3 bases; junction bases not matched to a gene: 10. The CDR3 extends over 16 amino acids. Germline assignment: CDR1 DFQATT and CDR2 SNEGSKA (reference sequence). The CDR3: CSAKGLAGRGTDTQYF. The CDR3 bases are TGCAGTGCAAAAGGACTAGCGGGAAGGGGAACAGATACGCAGTATTTT.

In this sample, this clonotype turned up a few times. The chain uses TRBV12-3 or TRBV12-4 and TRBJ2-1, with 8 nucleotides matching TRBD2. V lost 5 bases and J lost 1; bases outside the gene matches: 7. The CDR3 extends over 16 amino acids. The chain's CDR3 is CASSVLAGGSYNEQFF. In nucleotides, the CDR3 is TGTGCCAGCAGTGTACTGGCGGGAGGTTCCTACAATGAGCAGTTCTTC.

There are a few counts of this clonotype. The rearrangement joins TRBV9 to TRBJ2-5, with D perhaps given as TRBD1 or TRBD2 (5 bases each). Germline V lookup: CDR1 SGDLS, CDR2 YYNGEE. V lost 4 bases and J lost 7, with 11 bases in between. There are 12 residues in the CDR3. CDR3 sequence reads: CASSPNGGTQYF. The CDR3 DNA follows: TGTGCCAGCAGCCCGAATGGGGGGACCCAGTACTTC. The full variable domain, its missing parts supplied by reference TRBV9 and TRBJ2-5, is DSGVTQTPKHLITATGQRVTLRCSPRSGDLSVYWYQQSLDQGLQFLIQYYNGEERAKGNILERFSAQQFPDLHSELNLSSLELGDSALYFCASSPNGGTQYFGPGTRLLVL.

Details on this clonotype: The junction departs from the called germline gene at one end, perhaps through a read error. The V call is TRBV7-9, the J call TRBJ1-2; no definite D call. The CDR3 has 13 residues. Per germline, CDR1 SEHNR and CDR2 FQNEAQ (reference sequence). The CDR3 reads CVSSLGGGYGYTF. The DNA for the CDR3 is TGTGTCAGCAGCTTAGGAGGCGGCTATGGCTACACCTTC.

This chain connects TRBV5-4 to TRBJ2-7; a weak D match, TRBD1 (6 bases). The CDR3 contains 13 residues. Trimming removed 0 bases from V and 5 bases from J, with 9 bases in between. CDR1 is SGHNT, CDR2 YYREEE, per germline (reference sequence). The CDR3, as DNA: TGTGCCAGCAGCTTGGACAGGGACCACGAGCAGTACTTC. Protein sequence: CASSLDRDHEQYF.

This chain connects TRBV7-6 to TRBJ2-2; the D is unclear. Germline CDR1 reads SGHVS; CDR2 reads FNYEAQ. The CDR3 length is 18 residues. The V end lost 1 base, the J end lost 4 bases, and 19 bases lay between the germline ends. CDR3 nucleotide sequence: TGTGCCAGCAGCTTAGAGGTTAACCAGGATCGGAGCACCGGGGAGCTGTTTTTT. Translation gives CASSLEVNQDRSTGELFF.

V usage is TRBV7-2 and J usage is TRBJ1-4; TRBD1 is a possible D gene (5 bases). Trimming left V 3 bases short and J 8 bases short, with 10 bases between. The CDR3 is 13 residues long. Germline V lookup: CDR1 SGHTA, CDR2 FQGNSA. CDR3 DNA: TGTGCCAGCAGCTTGTGGCGGGACGAAAAACTGTTTTTT. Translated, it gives CASSLWRDEKLFF. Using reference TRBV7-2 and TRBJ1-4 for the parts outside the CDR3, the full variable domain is GAGVSQSPSNKVTEKGKDVELRCDPISGHTALYWYRQSLGQGLEFLIYFQGNSAPDKSGLPSDRFSAERTGGSVSTLTIQRTQQEDSAVYLCASSLWRDEKLFFGSGTQLSVL.

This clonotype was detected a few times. DNA for the CDR3: TGCGCCAGCAGACGGAATGCGGGACAGGGTGAAACTGGGGCCAACGTCCTGACTTTC. Translated, it gives CASRRNAGQGETGANVLTF. This chain uses TRBV5-1 with TRBJ2-6; 9 nucleotides line up with TRBD1. The CDR3 consists of 19 residues. After removal of 5 bases from V and 2 bases from J, the junction contained 14 bases not matched to a gene. In germline, CDR1 is SGHRS, CDR2 YFSETQ.

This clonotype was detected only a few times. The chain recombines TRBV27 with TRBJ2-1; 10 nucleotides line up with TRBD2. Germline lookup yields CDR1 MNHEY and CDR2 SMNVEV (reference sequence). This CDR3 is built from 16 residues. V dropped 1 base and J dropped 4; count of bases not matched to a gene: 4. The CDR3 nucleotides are TGTGCCAGCAGTTTATGGCTAGCGGGAGATTACAATGAGCAGTTCTTC. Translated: CASSLWLAGDYNEQFF.

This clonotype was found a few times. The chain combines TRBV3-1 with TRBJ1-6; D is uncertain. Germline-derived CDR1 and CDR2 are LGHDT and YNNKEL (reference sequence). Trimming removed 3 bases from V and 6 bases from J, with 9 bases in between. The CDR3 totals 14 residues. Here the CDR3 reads CASSQKGVNSPLHF. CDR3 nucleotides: TGTGCCAGCAGCCAGAAGGGAGTTAATTCACCCCTCCACTTT.

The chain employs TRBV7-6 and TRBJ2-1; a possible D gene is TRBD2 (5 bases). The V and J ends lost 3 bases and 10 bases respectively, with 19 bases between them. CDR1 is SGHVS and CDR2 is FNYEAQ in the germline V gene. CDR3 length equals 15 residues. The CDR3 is CASSLESIPTGEQFF. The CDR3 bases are TGTGCCAGCAGCTTGGAAAGCATACCTACGGGAGAGCAGTTCTTC.

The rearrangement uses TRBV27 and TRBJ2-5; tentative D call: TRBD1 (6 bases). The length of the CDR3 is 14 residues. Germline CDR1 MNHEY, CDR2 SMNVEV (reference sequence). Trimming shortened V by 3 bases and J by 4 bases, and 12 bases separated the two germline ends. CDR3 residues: CASSFLGQIETQYF. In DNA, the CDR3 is TGTGCCAGCAGTTTTCTCGGACAGATAGAGACCCAGTACTTC.